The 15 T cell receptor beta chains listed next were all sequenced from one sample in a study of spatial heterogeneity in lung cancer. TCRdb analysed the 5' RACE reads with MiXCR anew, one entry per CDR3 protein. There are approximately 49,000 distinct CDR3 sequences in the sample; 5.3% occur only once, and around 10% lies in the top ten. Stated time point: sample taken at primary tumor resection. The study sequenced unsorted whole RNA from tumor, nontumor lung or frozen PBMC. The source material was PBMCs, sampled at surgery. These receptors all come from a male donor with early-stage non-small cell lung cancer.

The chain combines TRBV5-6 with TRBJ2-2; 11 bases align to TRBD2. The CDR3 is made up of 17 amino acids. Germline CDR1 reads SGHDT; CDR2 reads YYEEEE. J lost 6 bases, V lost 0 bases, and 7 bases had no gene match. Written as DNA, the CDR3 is TGTGCCAGCAGCTTGGCGCTAGCGGGAGGCCGCGCCGGGGAGCTGTTTTTT. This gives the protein CASSLALAGGRAGELFF.

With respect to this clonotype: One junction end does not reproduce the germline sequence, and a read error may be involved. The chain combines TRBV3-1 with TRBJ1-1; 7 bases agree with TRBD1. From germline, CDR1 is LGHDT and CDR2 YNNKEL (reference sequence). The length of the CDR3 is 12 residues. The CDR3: CAGSHRGGEAFF. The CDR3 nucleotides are TGTGCCGGCAGCCACCGAGGGGGCGAAGCTTTCTTT.

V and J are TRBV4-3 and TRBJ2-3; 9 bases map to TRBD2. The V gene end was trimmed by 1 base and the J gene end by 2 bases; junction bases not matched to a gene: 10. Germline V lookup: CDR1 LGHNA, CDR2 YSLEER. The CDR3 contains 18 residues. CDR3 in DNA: TGCGCCAGCAGCCAAGGAATCGGCGGGGGGGGCCTCACAGATACGCAGTATTTT. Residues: CASSQGIGGGGLTDTQYF.

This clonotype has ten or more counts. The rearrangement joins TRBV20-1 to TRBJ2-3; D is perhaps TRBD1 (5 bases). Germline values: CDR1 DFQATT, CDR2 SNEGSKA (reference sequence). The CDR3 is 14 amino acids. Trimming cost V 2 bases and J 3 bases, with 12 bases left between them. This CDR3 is CSARMQGGTDTQYF. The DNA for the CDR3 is TGCAGTGCTAGAATGCAGGGTGGGACAGATACGCAGTATTTT.

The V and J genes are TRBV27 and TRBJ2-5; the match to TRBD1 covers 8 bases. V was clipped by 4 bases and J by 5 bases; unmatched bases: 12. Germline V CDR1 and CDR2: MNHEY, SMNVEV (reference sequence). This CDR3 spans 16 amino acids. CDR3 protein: CASSSLDRAEGETQYF. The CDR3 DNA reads TGTGCCAGCAGTTCCTTGGACAGGGCTGAGGGGGAGACCCAGTACTTC.

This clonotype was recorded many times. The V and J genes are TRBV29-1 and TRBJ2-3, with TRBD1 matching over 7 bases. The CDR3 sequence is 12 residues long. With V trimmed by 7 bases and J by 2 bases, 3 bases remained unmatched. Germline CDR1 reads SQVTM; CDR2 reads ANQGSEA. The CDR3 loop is CSGGTATDTQYF. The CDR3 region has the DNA TGCAGCGGGGGGACAGCCACAGATACGCAGTATTTT.

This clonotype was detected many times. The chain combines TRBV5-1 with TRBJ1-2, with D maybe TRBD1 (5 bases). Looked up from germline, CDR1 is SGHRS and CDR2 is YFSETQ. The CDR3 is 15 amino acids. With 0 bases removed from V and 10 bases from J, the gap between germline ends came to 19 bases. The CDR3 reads CASSLASGTTRYYTF. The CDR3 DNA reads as TGCGCCAGCAGCTTGGCCTCGGGGACGACCCGCTACTACACCTTC. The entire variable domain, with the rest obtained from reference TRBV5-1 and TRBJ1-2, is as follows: KAGVTQTPRYLIKTRGQQVTLSCSPISGHRSVSWYQQTPGQGLQFLFEYFSETQRNKGNFPGRFSGRQFSNSRSEMNVSTLELGDSALYLCASSLASGTTRYYTFGSGTRLTVV.

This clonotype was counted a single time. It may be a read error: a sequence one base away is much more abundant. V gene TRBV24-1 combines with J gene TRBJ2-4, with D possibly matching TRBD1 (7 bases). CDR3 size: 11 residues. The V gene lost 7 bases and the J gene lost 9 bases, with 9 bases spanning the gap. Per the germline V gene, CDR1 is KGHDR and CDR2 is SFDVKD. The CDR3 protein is CATSQGGIQYF. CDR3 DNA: TGTGCCACCAGCCAGGGGGGCATTCAGTACTTC.

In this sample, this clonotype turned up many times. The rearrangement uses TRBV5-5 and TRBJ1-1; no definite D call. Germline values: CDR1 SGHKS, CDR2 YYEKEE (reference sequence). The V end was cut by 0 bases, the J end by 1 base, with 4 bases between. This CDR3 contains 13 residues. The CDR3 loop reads CASSLGTNTEAFF. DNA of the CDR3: TGTGCCAGCAGCTTGGGAACGAACACTGAAGCTTTCTTT.

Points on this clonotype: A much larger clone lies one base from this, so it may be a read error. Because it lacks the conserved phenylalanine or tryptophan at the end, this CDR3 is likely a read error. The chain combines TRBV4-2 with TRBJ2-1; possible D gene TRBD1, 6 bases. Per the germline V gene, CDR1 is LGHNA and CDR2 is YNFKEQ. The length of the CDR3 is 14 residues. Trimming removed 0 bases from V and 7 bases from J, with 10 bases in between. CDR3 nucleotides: TGTGCCAGCAGCCAAGATCCAGGGGCAAATGAGCAGTTCCTC. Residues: CASSQDPGANEQFL.

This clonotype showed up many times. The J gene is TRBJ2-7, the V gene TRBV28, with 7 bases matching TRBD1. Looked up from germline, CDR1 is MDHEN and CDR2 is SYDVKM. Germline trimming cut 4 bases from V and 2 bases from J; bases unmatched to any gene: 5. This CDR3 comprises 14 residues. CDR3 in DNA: TGTGCCAGCAGTTCCCTGGGGACAGCCTACGAGCAGTACTTC. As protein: CASSSLGTAYEQYF.

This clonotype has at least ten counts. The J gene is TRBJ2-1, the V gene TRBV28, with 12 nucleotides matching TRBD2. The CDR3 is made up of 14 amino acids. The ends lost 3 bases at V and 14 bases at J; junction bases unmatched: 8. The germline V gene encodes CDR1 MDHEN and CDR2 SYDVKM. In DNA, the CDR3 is TGTGCCAGCAGTTTGACTAGCGGGAGACTGACGGAGTTCTTC. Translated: CASSLTSGRLTEFF.

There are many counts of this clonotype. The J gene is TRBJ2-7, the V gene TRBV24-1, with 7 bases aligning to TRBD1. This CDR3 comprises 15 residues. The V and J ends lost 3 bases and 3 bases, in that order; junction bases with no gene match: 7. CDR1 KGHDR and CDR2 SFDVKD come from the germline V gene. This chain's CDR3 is CATSDASTGNYEQYF. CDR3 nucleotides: TGTGCCACCAGTGATGCCTCGACAGGGAACTACGAGCAGTACTTC.

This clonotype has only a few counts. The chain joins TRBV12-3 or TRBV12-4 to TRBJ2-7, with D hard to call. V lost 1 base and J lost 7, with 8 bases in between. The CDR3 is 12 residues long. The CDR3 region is CASSLGFREQYF. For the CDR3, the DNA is TGTGCCAGCAGTTTAGGCTTCCGGGAGCAGTACTTC.

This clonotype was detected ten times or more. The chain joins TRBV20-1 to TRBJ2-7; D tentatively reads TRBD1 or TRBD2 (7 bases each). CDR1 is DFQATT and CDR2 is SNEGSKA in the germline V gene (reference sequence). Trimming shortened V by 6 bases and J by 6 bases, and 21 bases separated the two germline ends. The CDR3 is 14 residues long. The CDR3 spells CSAEGAGETREQYF. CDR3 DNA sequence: TGCAGTGCCGAGGGGGCGGGAGAGACGCGCGAGCAGTACTTC.